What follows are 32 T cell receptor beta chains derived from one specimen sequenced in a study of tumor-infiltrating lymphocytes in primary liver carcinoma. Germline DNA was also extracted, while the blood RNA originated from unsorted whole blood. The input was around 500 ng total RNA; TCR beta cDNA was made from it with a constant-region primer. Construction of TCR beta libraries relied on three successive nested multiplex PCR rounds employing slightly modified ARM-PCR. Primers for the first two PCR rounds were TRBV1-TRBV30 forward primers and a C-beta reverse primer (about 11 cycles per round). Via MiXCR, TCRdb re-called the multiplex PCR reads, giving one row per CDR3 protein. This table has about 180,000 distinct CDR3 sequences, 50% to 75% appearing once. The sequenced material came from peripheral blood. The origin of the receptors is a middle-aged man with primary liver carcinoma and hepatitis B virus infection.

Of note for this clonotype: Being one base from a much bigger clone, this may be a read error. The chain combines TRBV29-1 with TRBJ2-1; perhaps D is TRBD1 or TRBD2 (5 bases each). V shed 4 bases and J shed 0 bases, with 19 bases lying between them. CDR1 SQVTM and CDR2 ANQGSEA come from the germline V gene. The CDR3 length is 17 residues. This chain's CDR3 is CSVVWEKGTSSYNEQFF. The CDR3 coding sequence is TGCAGCGTTGTTTGGGAGAAGGGGACCAGCTCCTACAATGAGCAGTTCTTC.

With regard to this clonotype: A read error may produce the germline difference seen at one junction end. CDR3 nucleotide sequence: TGTGCCAGCAGCGCCTACAGCGGGAGTTTCACAGATACGCGGTATTTT. Its protein product is CASSAYSGSFTDTRYF. The genes are TRBV6-2 or TRBV6-3 and TRBJ2-3; the match to TRBD2 covers 8 bases. There are 16 residues in the CDR3. CDR1 and CDR2 from the germline V gene are MNHEY and SVGEGT.

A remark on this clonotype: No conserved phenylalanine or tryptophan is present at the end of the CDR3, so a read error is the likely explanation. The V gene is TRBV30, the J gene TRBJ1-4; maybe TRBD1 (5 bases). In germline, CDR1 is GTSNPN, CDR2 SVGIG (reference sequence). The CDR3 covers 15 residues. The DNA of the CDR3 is TGTACCTGGAGTCCTCCCTCACCGGGGCAAGAAAAACTGTTTTCT. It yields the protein CTWSPPSPGQEKLFS.

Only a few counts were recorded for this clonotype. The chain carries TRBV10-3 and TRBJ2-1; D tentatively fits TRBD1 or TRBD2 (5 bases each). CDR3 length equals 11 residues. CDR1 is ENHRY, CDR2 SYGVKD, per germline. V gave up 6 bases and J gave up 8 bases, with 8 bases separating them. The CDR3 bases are TGTGCCATCAGGGGGGAGTATGAGCAGTTCTTC. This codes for CAIRGEYEQFF.

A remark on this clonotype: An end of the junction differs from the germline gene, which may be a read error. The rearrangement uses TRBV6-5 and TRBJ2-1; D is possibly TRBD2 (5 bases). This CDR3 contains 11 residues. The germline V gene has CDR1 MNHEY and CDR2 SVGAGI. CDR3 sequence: CTSSLGDEQFF. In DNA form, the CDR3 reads TGTACCAGCAGTCTCGGGGATGAGCAGTTCTTC.

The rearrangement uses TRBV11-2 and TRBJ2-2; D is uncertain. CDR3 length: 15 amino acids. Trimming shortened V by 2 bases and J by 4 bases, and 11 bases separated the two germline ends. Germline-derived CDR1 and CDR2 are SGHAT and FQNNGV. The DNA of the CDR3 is TGTGCCAGCAGCTTACTCGGTATGGCCACCGGGGAGCTGTTTTTT. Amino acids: CASSLLGMATGELFF. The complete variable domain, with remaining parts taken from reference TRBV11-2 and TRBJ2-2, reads EAGVAQSPRYKIIEKRQSVAFWCNPISGHATLYWYQQILGQGPKLLIQFQNNGVVDDSQLPKDRFSAERLKGVDSTLKIQPAKLEDSAVYLCASSLLGMATGELFFGEGSRLTVL.

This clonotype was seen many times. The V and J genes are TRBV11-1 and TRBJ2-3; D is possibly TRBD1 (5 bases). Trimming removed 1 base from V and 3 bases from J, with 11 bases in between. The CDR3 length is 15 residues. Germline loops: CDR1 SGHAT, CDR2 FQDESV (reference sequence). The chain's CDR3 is CASSLDARETDTQYF. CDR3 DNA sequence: TGTGCCAGCAGCTTAGATGCCAGGGAAACAGATACGCAGTATTTT.

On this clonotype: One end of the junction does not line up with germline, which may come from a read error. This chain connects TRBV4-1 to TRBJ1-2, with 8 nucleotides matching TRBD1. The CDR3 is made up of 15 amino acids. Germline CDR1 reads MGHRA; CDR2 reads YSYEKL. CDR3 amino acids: CPSSRTGNVNYGYTF. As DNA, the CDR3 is TGCCCCAGCAGCCGGACAGGGAACGTCAACTATGGCTACACCTTC.

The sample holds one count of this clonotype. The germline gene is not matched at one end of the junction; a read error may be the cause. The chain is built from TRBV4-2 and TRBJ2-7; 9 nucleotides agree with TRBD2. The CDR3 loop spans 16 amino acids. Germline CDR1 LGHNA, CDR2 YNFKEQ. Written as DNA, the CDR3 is TGTGCCAGGAGCCAAGAAGGGCGGACTAGCGACTACGAGCAGTACTTC. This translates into CARSQEGRTSDYEQYF.

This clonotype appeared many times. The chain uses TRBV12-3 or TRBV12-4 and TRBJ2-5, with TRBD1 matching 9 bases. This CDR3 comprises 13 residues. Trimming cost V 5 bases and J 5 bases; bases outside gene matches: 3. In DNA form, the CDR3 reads TGTGCCAGCAGTCGGGGACAGGGCGAGACCCAGTACTTC. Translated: CASSRGQGETQYF.

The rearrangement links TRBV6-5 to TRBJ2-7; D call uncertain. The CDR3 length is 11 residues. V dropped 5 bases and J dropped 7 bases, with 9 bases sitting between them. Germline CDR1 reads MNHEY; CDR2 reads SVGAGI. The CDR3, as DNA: TGTGCCAGCAGTAAGACCGGGGAGCAGTACTTC. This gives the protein CASSKTGEQYF.

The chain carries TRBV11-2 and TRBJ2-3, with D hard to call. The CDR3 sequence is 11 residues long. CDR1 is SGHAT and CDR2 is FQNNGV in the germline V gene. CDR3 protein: CVNSNADTQYF. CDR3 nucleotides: TGTGTCAACAGTAATGCAGATACGCAGTATTTT. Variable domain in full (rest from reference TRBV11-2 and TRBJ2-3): EAGVAQSPRYKIIEKRQSVAFWCNPISGHATLYWYQQILGQGPKLLIQFQNNGVVDDSQLPKDRFSAERLKGVDSTLKIQPAKLEDSAVYLCVNSNADTQYFGPGTRLTVL.

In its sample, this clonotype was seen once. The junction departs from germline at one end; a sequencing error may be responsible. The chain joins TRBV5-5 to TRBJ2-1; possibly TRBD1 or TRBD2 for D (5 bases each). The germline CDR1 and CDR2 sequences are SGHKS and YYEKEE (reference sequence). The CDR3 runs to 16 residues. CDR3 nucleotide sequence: TGTGCCAGCAGCTTCGAGGGGACCGTGATCTACAATGAGCACTTCTTC. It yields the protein CASSFEGTVIYNEHFF.

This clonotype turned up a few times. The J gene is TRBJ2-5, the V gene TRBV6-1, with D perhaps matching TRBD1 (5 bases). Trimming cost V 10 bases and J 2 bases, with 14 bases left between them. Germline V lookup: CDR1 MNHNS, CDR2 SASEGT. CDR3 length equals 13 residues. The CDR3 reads CATYGASQETQYF. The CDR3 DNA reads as TGTGCCACCTATGGGGCGAGTCAAGAGACCCAGTACTTC.

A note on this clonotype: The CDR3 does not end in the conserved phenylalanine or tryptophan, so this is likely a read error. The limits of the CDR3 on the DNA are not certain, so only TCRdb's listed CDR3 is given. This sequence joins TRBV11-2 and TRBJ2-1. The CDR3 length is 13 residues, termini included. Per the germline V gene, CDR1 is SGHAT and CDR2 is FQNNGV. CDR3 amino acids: CASSSLFRNELFL.

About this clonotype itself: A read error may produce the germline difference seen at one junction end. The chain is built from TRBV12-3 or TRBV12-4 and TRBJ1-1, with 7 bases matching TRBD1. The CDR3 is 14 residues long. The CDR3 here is CASSRTGPGTEAIF. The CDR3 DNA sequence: TGTGCCAGCAGTCGGACAGGCCCGGGGACTGAAGCTATCTTT.

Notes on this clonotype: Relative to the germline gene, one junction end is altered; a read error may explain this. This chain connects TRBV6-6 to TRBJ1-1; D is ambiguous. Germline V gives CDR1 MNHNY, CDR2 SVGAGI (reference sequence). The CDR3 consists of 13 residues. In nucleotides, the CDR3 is TGTGCCAGCACCGATACAGAGAACACCGAAGCTTCCTTT. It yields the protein CASTDTENTEASF.

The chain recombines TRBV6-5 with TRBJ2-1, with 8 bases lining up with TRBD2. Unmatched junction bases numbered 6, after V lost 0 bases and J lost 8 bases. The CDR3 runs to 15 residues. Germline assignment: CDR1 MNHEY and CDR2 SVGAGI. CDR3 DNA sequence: TGTGCCAGCAGTTACTCGATGCGGGAGGTTTATGAGCAGTTCTTC. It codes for CASSYSMREVYEQFF.

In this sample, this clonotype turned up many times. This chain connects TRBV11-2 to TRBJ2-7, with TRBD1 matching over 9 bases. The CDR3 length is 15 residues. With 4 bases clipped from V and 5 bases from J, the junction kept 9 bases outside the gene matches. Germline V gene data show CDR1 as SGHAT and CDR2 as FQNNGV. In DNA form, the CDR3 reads TGTGCCAGCAGCTCCCAACAGGGGGCGTTGGACGAGCAGTACTTC. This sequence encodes CASSSQQGALDEQYF.

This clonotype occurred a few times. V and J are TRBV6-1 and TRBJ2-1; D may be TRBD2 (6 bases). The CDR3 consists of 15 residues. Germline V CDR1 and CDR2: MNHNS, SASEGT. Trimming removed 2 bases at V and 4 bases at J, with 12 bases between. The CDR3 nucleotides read TGTGCCAGCAGTGAACGAAGCGGAGGGTACAATGAGCAGTTCTTC. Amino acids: CASSERSGGYNEQFF.

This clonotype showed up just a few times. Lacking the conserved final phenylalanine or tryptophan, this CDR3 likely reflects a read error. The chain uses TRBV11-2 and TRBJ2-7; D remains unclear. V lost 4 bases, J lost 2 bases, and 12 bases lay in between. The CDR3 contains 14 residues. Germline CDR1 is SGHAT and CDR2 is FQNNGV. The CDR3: CASSSLDGAYEQYL. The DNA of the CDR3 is TGTGCCAGCAGCTCCCTCGACGGAGCCTACGAGCAGTACCTC.

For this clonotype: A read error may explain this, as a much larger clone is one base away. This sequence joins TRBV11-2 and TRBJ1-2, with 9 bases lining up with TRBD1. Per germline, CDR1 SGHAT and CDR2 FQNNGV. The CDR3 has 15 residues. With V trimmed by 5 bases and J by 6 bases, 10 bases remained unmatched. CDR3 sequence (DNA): TGTGCCAGCAGCATAGGGACAGGGAGCGCCCATGGCTACACCTTC. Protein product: CASSIGTGSAHGYTF.

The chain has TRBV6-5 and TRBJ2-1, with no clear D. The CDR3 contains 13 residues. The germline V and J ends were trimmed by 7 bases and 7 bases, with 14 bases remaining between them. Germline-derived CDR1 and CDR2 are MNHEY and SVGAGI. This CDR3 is CASNQQTANEQFF. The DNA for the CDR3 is TGTGCCAGCAATCAGCAGACCGCGAATGAGCAGTTCTTC.

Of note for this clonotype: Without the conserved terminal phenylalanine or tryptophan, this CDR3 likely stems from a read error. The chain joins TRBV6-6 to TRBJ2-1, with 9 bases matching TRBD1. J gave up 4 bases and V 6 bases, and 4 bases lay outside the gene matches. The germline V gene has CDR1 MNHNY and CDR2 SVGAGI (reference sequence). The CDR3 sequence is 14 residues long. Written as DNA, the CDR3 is TGTGCCAGCAGATGGGACAGGGATTACAATGAGCAGTTCTTA. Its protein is CASRWDRDYNEQFL.

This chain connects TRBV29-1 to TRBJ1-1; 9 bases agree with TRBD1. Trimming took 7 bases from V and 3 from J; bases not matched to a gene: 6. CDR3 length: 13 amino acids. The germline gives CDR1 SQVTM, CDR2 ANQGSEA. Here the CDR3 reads CSALTGGHTEAFF. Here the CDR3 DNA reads TGCAGCGCTTTGACAGGGGGTCACACTGAAGCTTTCTTT.

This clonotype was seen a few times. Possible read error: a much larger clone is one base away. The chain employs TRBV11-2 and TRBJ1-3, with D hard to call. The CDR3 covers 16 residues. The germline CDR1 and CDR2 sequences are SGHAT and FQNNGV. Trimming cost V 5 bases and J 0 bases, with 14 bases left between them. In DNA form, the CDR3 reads TGTGCCAGCAGCCCTTATGCCAGGAGCTCTGGAAACACCATATATTTT. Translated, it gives CASSPYARSSGNTIYF.

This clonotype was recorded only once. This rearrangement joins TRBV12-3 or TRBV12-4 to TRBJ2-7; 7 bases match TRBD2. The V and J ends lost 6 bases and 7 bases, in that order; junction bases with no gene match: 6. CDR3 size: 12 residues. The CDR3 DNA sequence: TGTGCCAGCAGCTACCCCGGGGGGGAGCAGTACTTC. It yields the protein CASSYPGGEQYF.

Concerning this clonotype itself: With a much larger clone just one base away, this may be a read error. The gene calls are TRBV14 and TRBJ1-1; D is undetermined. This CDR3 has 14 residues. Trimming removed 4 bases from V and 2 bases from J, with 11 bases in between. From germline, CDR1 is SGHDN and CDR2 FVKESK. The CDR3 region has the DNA TGTGCCAGCAGCCGAGACTCTACCAACACTGAAGCTTTCTTT. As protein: CASSRDSTNTEAFF.

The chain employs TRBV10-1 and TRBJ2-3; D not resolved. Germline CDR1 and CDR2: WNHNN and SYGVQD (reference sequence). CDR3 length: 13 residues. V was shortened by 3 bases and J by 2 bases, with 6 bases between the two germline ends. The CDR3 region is CASSDTSTDTQYF. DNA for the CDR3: TGCGCCAGCAGTGATACTTCCACAGATACGCAGTATTTT.

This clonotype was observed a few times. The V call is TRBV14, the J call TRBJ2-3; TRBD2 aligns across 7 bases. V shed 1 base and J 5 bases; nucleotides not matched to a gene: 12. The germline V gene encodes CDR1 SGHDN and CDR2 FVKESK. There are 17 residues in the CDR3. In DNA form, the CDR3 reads TGTGCCAGCAGCCAAGTCCGACTAGCCGGAGTTCAAGATACGCAGTATTTT. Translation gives CASSQVRLAGVQDTQYF.

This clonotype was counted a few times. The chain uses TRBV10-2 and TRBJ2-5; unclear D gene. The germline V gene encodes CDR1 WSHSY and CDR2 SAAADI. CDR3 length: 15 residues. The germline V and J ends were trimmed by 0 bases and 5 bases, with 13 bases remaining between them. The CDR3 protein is CASSESSLNGETQYF. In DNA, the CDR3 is TGCGCCAGCAGTGAGTCGAGCCTTAACGGCGAGACCCAGTACTTC.

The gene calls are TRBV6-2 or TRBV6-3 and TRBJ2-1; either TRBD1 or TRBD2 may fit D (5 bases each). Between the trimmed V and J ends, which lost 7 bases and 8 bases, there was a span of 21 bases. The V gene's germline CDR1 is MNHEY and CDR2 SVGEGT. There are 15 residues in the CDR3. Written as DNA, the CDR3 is TGTGCCAGCACCACGGGGCTAGCCCTGGGGGATGAGCAGTTCTTC. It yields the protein CASTTGLALGDEQFF.